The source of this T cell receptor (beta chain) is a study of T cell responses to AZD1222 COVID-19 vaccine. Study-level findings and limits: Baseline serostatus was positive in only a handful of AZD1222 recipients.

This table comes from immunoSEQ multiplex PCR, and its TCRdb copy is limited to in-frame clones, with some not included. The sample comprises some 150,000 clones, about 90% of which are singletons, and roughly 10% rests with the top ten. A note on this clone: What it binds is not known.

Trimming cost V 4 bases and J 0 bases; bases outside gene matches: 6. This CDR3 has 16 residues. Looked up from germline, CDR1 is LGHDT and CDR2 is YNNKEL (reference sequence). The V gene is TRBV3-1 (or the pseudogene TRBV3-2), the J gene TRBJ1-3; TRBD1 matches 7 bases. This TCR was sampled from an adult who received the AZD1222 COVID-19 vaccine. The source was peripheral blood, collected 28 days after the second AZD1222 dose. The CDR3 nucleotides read TGTGCCAGCAGCCTGACAGGGACAAGCTCTGGAAACACCATATATTTT. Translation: CASSLTGTSSGNTIYF.